This entry features one T cell receptor (beta chain) sequence. Assay used: immunoSEQ multiplex PCR; TCRdb lists only in-frame clones, some missing. In the table there are just under 150,000 clones, 75% to 90% of which are singletons. V lost 10 bases, J lost 3 bases, and 16 bases lay in between. CDR1 LNHDA and CDR2 SQIVND come from the germline V gene (reference sequence). This CDR3 region has 14 residues. The source of the sample is a study of radiation and T cells in renal cell carcinoma. Documented time point: blood 4 weeks post-SBRT, at nephrectomy. Documented treatment: 15 Gy SBRT to primary tumor, nephrectomy 4 weeks later.

This chain joins TRBV19 and TRBJ1-3; perhaps TRBD1 as D (5 bases). The origin of this receptor is a woman aged 45-59 years with renal cell carcinoma. The sample here was blood, taken from a patient whose treatment included radiotherapy and nephrectomy. CDR3 amino acids: CATRNPQDGNTIYF. CDR3 in DNA: TGTGCCACTCGCAATCCACAGGATGGAAACACCATATATTTT.